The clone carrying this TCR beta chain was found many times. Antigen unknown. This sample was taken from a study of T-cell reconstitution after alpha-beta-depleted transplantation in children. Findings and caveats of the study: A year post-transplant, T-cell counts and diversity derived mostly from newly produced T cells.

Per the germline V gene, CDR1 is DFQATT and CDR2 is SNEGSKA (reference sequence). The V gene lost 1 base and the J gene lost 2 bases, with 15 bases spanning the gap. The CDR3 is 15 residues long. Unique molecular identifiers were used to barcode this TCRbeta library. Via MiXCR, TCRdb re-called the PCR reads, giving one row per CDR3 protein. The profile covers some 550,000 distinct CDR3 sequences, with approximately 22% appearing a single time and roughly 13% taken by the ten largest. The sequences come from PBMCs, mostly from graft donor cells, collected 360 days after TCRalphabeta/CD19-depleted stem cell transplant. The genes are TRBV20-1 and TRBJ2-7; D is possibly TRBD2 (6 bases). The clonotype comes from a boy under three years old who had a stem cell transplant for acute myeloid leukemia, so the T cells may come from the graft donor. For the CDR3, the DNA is TGCAGTGCTAGAGTGGGCGCGGGGAAGGCCTACGAGCAGTACTTC. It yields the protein CSARVGAGKAYEQYF.